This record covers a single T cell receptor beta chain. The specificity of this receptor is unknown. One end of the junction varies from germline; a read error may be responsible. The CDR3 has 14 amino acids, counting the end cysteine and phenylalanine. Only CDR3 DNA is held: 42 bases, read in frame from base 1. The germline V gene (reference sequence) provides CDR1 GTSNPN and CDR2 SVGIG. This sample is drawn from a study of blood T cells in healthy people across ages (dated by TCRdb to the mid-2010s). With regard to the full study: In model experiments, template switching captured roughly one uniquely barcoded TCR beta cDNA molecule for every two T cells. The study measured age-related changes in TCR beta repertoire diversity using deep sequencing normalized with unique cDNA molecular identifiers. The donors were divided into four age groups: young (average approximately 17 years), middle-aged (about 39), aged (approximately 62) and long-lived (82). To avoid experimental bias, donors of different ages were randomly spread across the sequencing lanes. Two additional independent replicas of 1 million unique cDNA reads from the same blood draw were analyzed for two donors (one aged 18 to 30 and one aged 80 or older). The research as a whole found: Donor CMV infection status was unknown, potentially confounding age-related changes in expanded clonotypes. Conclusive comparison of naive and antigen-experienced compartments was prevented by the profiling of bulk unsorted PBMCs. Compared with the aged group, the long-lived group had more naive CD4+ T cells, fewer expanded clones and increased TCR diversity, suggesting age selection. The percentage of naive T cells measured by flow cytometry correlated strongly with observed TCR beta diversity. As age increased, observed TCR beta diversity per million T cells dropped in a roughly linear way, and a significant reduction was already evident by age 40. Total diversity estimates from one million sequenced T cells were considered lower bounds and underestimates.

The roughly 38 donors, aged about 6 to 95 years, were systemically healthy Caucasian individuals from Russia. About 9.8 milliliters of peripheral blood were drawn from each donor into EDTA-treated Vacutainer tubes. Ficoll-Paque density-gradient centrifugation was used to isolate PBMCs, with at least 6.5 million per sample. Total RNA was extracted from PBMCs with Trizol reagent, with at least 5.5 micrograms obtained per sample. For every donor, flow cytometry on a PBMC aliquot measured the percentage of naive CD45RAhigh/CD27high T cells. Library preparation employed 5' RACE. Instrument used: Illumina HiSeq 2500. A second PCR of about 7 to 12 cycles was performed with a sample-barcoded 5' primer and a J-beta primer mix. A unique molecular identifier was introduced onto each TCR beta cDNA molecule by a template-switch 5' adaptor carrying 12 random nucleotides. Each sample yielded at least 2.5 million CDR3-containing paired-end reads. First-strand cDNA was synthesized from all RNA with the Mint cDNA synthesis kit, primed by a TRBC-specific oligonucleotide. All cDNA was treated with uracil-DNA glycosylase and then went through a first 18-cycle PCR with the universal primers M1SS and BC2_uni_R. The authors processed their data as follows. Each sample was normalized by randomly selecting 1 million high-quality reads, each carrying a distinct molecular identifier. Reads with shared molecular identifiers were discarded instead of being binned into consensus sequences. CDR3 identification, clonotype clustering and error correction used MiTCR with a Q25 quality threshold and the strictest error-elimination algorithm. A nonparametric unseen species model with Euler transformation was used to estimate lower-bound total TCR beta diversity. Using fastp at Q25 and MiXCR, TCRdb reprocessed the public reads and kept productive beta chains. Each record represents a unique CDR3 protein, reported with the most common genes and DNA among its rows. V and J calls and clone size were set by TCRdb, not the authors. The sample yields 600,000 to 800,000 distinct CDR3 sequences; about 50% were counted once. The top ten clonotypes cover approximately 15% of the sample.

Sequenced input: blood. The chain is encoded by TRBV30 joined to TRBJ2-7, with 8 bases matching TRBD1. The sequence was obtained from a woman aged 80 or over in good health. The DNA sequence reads TGTGCCTGGAGCCTGGACAGGGTTTTGAGTGAGCAATACTTC. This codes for CAWSLDRVLSEQYF.